The 19 T cell receptor beta chains listed next were all sequenced from one sample in a study of vaccination effects on CD4 cells after COVID-19. ViraFEST used viral peptide pools to expand antigen-specific CD4+ T cells before sequencing. Upon completion of 10 days in culture, CD4+ T cells were isolated. As their vaccination, participants received two doses of either BNT162b2 or mRNA-1273. Assay: immunoSEQ multiplex PCR; the TCRdb copy retains only in-frame clones and omits some. Here the sample spans about 69,000 clones, 70% to 75% being singletons. Their antigens are not known. Here the sequenced sample was CD4+ T cells from PBMCs cultured with HCoV-229E spike peptides, taken after COVID-19 vaccination. Source of these receptors: a human donor who received a COVID-19 vaccine.

This clone has a handful of counts. The gene calls are TRBV6-6 and TRBJ2-3; a possible D gene is TRBD1 (5 bases). The CDR3 spans 13 residues. The germline CDR1 and CDR2 sequences are MNHNY and SVGAGI (reference sequence). Trimming removed 8 bases at V and 0 bases at J, with 9 bases between. The CDR3 coding sequence is TGTGCCAGCGGCAGGGCTAGCACAGATACGCAGTATTTT. This translates into CASGRASTDTQYF.

This chain connects TRBV7-2 to TRBJ2-3; no definite D call. Germline V gene lookup returns CDR1 SGHTA and CDR2 FQGNSA. This CDR3 contains 13 residues. V lost 5 bases, J lost 8 bases, and 14 bases lay in between. CDR3 sequence: CASSPVVVGTQYF. In DNA, the CDR3 is TGTGCCAGCAGCCCGGTGGTAGTTGGTACGCAGTATTTT.

The V call is TRBV4-2, the J call TRBJ2-3, with 11 bases aligning to TRBD2. CDR1 LGHNA and CDR2 YNFKEQ come from the germline V gene. J gave up 6 bases and V 0 bases, and 11 bases lay outside the gene matches. CDR3 size: 18 residues. The CDR3 here is CASSQEVTSGGPTDTQYF. In DNA, the CDR3 is TGTGCCAGCAGCCAAGAGGTCACTAGCGGGGGCCCCACCGATACGCAGTATTTT.

V and J are TRBV5-6 and TRBJ1-4; no reliable D call. V dropped 2 bases and J dropped 8 bases, with 16 bases sitting between them. This CDR3 spans 15 amino acids. The germline V gene encodes CDR1 SGHDT and CDR2 YYEEEE. As DNA, the CDR3 is TGTGCCAGCAGCTTTGGTATAAGGATGGGAGAAAAACTGTTTTTT. Translation: CASSFGIRMGEKLFF.

This clone was recorded a few times. The genes are TRBV4-1 and TRBJ1-4, with 7 bases matching TRBD1. The CDR3 consists of 14 residues. Trimming at V came to 11 bases and at J to 5 bases, leaving 11 bases not matched to a gene. Germline loops: CDR1 MGHRA, CDR2 YSYEKL. The CDR3: CASRWGGQNEKLFF. In nucleotides, the CDR3 is TGCGCCTCCCGGTGGGGGGGACAGAATGAAAAACTGTTTTTT.

J is TRBJ2-1 and V is TRBV5-1, with D perhaps matching TRBD1 (5 bases). V lost 0 bases, J lost 7 bases, and 11 bases lay in between. Germline values: CDR1 SGHRS, CDR2 YFSETQ. The CDR3 sequence is 14 residues long. This CDR3 reads CASSLGGQGNEQFF. CDR3 DNA: TGCGCCAGCAGCTTGGGGGGCCAGGGAAATGAGCAGTTCTTC.

A single count supports this clone. In DNA, the CDR3 is TGTGCCACCAGCAGAGATTCGGTACGGGGGCGGGACACTGAAGCTTTCTTT. Residues: CATSRDSVRGRDTEAFF. The gene calls are TRBV15 and TRBJ1-1, with D maybe TRBD1 (6 bases). The germline V gene encodes CDR1 LNHNV and CDR2 YYDKDF (reference sequence). There are 17 residues in the CDR3. V shed 0 bases and J shed 3 bases, with 17 bases lying between them.

The gene calls are TRBV18 and TRBJ1-2; 7 bases agree with TRBD1. Germline lookup yields CDR1 KGHSH and CDR2 LQKENI. This CDR3 comprises 14 residues. V lost 4 bases to trimming and J lost 3 bases; unmatched junction nucleotides: 5. CDR3: CASSRTGTDYGYTF. For the CDR3, the DNA is TGTGCCAGCTCACGAACAGGGACAGACTATGGCTACACCTTC.

The CDR3, as DNA: TGTGCCAGCAGCCAAGACCAAGGGGTTCCGTACAATGAGCAGTTCTTC. This gives the protein CASSQDQGVPYNEQFF. The chain employs TRBV3-1 (or the pseudogene TRBV3-2) and TRBJ2-1; TRBD1 might be the D (5 bases). The CDR3 is made up of 16 amino acids. Germline values: CDR1 LGHDT, CDR2 YNNKEL (reference sequence). Trimming removed 0 bases from V and 4 bases from J, with 13 bases in between.

V gene TRBV14 combines with J gene TRBJ1-3; D possibly corresponds to TRBD1 (5 bases). The germline gives CDR1 SGHDN, CDR2 FVKESK. This CDR3 comprises 13 residues. Trimming shortened V by 4 bases and J by 2 bases, and 6 bases separated the two germline ends. The CDR3 spells CASSRQTGNTIYF. The CDR3 coding sequence is TGTGCCAGCAGCCGACAGACTGGAAACACCATATATTTT.

This clone has a handful of counts. This sequence joins TRBV19 and TRBJ2-5; 9 bases agree with TRBD1. Looked up from germline, CDR1 is LNHDA and CDR2 is SQIVND (reference sequence). Trimming cost V 4 bases and J 5 bases; bases outside gene matches: 8. This CDR3 is 15 amino acids long. CDR3 sequence: CASSTQQGAAETQYF. CDR3 in DNA: TGTGCCAGTAGTACACAACAGGGGGCGGCGGAGACCCAGTACTTC.

To note about this clone: One junction end does not reproduce the germline sequence, and a read error may be involved. V gene TRBV7-2 combines with J gene TRBJ2-4; D is uncertain. The CDR3 runs 14 residues. Germline values: CDR1 SGHTA, CDR2 FQGNSA. CDR3 sequence: CASSLTGPPSPLRF. The DNA for the CDR3 is TGTGCCAGCAGCCTCACCGGGCCCCCTTCCCCACTTCGCTTC.

The chain uses TRBV12-5 and TRBJ1-5; no clear D. The CDR3 is made up of 12 amino acids. The V gene's germline CDR1 is LGHNT and CDR2 FRNRAP. Deletions cut 6 bases from V and 6 bases from J, with 9 bases between. CDR3 nucleotide sequence: TGTGCTAGTGGGGAGGCCGTTCAGCCCCAGCATTTT. Translated: CASGEAVQPQHF.

CDR3 coding DNA: TGTGCCAGCAGTCTGCCCCCGGGCCAGAATTGGGGAGAGACCCAGTACTTC. This sequence encodes CASSLPPGQNWGETQYF. The J gene is TRBJ2-5, the V gene TRBV6-2 or TRBV6-3; no reliable D call. There are 17 residues in the CDR3. V shed 5 bases and J shed 4 bases, with 23 bases lying between them. CDR1 is MNHEY and CDR2 is SVGEGT in the germline V gene.

The chain recombines TRBV7-2 with TRBJ2-7; unclear D gene. Germline V lookup: CDR1 SGHTA, CDR2 FQGNSA. V was cut by 2 bases and J by 6 bases, with 8 bases left in between. CDR3 length: 12 residues. The CDR3 is CASSLLLGEQYV. The CDR3 nucleotides are TGTGCCAGCAGCTTACTCTTAGGCGAGCAGTACGTC.

The rearrangement links TRBV5-1 to TRBJ2-7; D perhaps matches TRBD1 (5 bases). The germline CDR1 and CDR2 sequences are SGHRS and YFSETQ. Trimming cost V 5 bases and J 3 bases, with 21 bases left between them. This CDR3 has 16 residues. The CDR3 loop reads CASSPRRTLRVYEQYV. For the CDR3, the DNA is TGCGCCAGCAGTCCCAGACGGACACTGCGAGTCTACGAGCAGTACGTC.

This clone was counted only a few times. This chain connects TRBV3-1 (or the pseudogene TRBV3-2) to TRBJ2-2; no firm D call. V lost 4 bases to trimming and J lost 1 base, with 10 bases between them. In germline, CDR1 is LGHDT, CDR2 YNNKEL (reference sequence). The CDR3 consists of 15 residues. The CDR3 region is CASSPLEGNTGELFF. Here the CDR3 DNA reads TGTGCCAGCAGCCCGTTGGAAGGGAACACCGGGGAGCTGTTTTTT.

The DNA for the CDR3 is TGTGCCAGCAGCTTAGGGCCGGTCTCTGGAAACACCATATATTTT. Translation: CASSLGPVSGNTIYF. The chain recombines TRBV7-2 with TRBJ1-3; no firm D call. CDR3 length equals 15 residues. V lost 1 base to trimming and J lost 0 bases, with 7 bases between them. The germline V gene has CDR1 SGHTA and CDR2 FQGNSA.

The chain uses TRBV19 and TRBJ2-3; 7 nucleotides line up with TRBD1. V gave up 5 bases and J gave up 0 bases; unmatched junction bases: 8. The CDR3 is made up of 16 amino acids. Germline V gene data show CDR1 as LNHDA and CDR2 as SQIVND (reference sequence). This CDR3 is CASSLGRDRSTDTQYF. The DNA for the CDR3 is TGTGCCAGTAGTCTCGGCCGGGACAGAAGCACAGATACGCAGTATTTT.